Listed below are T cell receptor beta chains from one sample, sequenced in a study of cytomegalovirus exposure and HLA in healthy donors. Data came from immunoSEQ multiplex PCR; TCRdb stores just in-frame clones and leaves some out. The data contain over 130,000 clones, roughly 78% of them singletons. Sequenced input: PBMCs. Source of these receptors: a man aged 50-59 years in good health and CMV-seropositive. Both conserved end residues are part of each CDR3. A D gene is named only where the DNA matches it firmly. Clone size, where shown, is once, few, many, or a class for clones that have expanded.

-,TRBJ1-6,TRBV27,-,TGTGCCAGCAGTTTACTCGGGAATGGCAATTCACCCCTCCACTTT,CASSLLGNGNSPLHF
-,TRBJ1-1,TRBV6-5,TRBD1,TGTGCCAGCAGTTACGAGGGGGCCACTGAAGCTTTCTTT,CASSYEGATEAFF
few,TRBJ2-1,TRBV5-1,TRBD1,TGCGCCAGCAGCTTGGCCGCATTGACAGGGAATGAGCAGTTCTTC,CASSLAALTGNEQFF
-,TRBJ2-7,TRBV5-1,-,TGCGCCAGCAGCTTGGATGGGCCCTACTCCTACGAGCAGTACTTC,CASSLDGPYSYEQYF
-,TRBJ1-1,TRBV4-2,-,TGTGCCAGCAGCCAAGAGAGGGGGACTGAAGCTTTCTTT,CASSQERGTEAFF
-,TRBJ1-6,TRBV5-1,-,TGCGCCAGCAGCGCAAGTGGGAACAGGGATTCACCCCTCCACTTT,CASSASGNRDSPLHF
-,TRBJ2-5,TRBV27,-,TGTGCCAGCAGTTCCGGGCAGGGTGGAGAGCAGTACTTC,CASSSGQGGEQYF
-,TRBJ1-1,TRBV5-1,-,TGCGCCAGCAGCTTTACCCAGGGTACTGAAGCTTTCTTT,CASSFTQGTEAFF
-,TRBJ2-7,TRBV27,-,TGTGCCAGCAGTTTAAAGAGACTCTACTCCTACGAGCAGTACTTC,CASSLKRLYSYEQYF
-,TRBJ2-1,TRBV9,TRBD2,TGTGCCAGCAGCGCCCTAGCGGGGTACTACAATGAGCAGTTCTTC,CASSALAGYYNEQFF
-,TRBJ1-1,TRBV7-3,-,TGTGCCAGCAGCGTAAGCCGAGGTGACACTGAAGCTTTCTTT,CASSVSRGDTEAFF
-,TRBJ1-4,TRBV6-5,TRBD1,TGTGCCAGCAGTTACACGGACAGGCCACATGAAAAACTGTTTTTT,CASSYTDRPHEKLFF
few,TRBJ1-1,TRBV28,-,TGTGCCAGCAGTTTATGGGGGCTCGAAGCTTTCTTT,CASSLWGLEAFF
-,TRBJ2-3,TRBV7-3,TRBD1,TGTGCCAGCAGCTTAACAGGGGGCGTGGGAGATACGCAGTATTTT,CASSLTGGVGDTQYF
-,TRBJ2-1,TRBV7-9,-,TGTTCCAGCAGCTTGGTCCTCAGTGAGCAGTTCTTC,CSSSLVLSEQFF
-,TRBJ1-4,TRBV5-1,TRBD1,TGCGCCAGCAGCTGGGATCCGGGACAGGGTAATGAAAAACTGTTTTTT,CASSWDPGQGNEKLFF
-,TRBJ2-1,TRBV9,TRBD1,TGTGCCAGCAGCGCGTCGACAGGGCGGTCCTACAATGAGCAGTTCTTC,CASSASTGRSYNEQFF
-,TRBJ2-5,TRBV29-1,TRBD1,TGCAGCGTTAGTGGTAGACAGGGGGCCTACGGAGAGACCCAGTACTTC,CSVSGRQGAYGETQYF
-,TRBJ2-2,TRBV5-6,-,TGTGCCAGCAGCCCCCAGGTACAGGAATCGAACACCGGGGAGCTGTTTTTT,CASSPQVQESNTGELFF
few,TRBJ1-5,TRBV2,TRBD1,TGTGCCAGCAGAGAACTGACGGCCGGACAGGGTTTCAATCAGCCCCAGCATTTT,CASRELTAGQGFNQPQHF
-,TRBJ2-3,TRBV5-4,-,TGTGCCAGCAGCTTGGCGTACAGCGGCAGGGATACGCAGTATTTT,CASSLAYSGRDTQYF
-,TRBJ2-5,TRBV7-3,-,TGTGCCAGCAGCTTAACAACTAGCTTTGAGACCCAGTACTTC,CASSLTTSFETQYF
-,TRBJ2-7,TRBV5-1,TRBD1,TGCGCCAGCAGCTCGGACAGGGACCTAAAAATCGAGCAGTACTTC,CASSSDRDLKIEQYF
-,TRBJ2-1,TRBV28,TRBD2,TGTGCCAGCAGGCCCCCCCCGGCGGGAGGCTCCTACAATGAGCAGTTCTTC,CASRPPPAGGSYNEQFF
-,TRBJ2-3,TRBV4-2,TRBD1,TGTGCCAGCAGCCAAGAACGATCGGACAGGGGATTTACAGATACGCAGTATTTT,CASSQERSDRGFTDTQYF
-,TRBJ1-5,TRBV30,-,TGTGCCTGGAGTCCTCCCTTCCAGCCCCAGCATTTT,CAWSPPFQPQHF
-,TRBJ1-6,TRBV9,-,TGTGCCAGCAGCGCCCTTAATTCACCCCTCCACTTT,CASSALNSPLHF
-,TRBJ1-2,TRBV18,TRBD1,TGTGCCAGCTCACTACAGGGGGGTAATGGCTACACCTTC,CASSLQGGNGYTF
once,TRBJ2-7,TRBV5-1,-,TGCGCCAGCAGCCTCGGAGGGGTCTCCTACGAGCAGTACTTC,CASSLGGVSYEQYF
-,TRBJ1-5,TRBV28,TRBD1,TGTGCCAGCTCCAGGGGGCTCCCTCAGCCCCAGCATTTT,CASSRGLPQPQHF
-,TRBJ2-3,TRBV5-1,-,TGCGCCAGCAGCTTATCGCCTAGACTAGTAGATACGCAGTATTTT,CASSLSPRLVDTQYF
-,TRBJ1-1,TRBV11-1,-,TGTGCCAGCAGCTTAGAGGGGTACGCTGAAGCTTTCTTT,CASSLEGYAEAFF
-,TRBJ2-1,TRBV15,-,TGTGCCACCAGCAGAGATCGAGCGGGCTCCTACAATGAGCAGTTCTTC,CATSRDRAGSYNEQFF
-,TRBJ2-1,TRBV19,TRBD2,TGTGCCAGTAGTTCCCCCGGGAGGGCCAATGAGCAGTTCTTC,CASSSPGRANEQFF
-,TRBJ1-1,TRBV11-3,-,TGTGCCAGCAGCTTTTCGACAGGACGAGCTTTCTTT,CASSFSTGRAFF
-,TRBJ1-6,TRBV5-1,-,TGCGCCAGCAGCTTGGGAGCGGATTCACCCCTCCACTTT,CASSLGADSPLHF
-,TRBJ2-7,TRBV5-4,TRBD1,TGTGCCAGCAGCTCTGCCGCGGGACAGGGCCCCTCCGAGCAGTACTTC,CASSSAAGQGPSEQYF
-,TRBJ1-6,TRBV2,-,TGTGCCAGCAGAGGAGGGGTTAATTCACCCCTCCACTTT,CASRGGVNSPLHF